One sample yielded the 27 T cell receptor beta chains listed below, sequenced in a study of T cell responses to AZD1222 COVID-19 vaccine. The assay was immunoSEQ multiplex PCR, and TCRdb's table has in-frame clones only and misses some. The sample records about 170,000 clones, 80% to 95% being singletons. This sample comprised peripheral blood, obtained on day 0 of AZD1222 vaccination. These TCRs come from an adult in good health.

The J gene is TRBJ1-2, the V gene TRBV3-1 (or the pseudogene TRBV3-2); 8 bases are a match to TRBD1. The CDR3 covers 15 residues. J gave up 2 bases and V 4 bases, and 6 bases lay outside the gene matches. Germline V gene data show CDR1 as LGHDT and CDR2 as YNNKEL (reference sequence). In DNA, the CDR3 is TGTGCCAGCAGCCCGACGGACAGGGACAACTATGGCTACACCTTC. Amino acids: CASSPTDRDNYGYTF.

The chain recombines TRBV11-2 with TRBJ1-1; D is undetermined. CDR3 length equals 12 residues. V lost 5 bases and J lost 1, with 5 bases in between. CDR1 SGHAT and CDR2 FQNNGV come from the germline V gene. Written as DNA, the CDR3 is TGTGCCAGCAGCGGAGAGAACACTGAAGCTTTCTTT. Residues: CASSGENTEAFF. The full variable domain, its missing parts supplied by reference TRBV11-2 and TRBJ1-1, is EAGVAQSPRYKIIEKRQSVAFWCNPISGHATLYWYQQILGQGPKLLIQFQNNGVVDDSQLPKDRFSAERLKGVDSTLKIQPAKLEDSAVYLCASSGENTEAFFGQGTRLTVV.

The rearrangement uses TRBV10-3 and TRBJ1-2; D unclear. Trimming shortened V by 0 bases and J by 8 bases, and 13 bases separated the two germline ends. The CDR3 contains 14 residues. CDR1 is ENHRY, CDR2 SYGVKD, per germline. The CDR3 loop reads CAISESVSSGGYTF. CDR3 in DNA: TGTGCCATCAGTGAGTCGGTTAGTTCTGGGGGCTACACCTTC.

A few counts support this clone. The CDR3 nucleotides read TGTGCCAGCAGTTTCCGCAGGGGGTGGTATGGCTACACCTTC. It codes for CASSFRRGWYGYTF. V and J are TRBV27 and TRBJ1-2, with 7 bases aligning to TRBD1. Germline V gene sequence: CDR1 MNHEY, CDR2 SMNVEV (reference sequence). V shed 3 bases, J shed 5 bases, and the junction held 6 bases outside the gene matches. This CDR3 comprises 14 residues.

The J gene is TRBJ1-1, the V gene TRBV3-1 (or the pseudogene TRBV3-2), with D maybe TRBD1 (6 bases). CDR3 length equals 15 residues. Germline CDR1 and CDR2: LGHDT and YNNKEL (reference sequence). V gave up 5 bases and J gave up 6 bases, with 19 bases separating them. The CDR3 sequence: CASSARQVKFSEAFF. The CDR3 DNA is TGTGCCAGCAGCGCTCGACAGGTTAAGTTCTCTGAAGCTTTCTTT.

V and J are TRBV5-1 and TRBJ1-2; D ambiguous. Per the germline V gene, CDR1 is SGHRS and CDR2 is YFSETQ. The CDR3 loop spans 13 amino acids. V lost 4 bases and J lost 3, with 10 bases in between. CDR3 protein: CASSLRPDYGYTF. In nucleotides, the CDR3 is TGCGCCAGCAGCCTAAGACCTGACTATGGCTACACCTTC. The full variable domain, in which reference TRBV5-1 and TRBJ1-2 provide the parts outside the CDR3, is KAGVTQTPRYLIKTRGQQVTLSCSPISGHRSVSWYQQTPGQGLQFLFEYFSETQRNKGNFPGRFSGRQFSNSRSEMNVSTLELGDSALYLCASSLRPDYGYTFGSGTRLTVV.

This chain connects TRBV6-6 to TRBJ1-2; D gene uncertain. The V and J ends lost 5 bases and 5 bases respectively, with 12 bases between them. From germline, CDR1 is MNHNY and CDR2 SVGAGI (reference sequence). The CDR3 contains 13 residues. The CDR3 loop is CASSVEVVYGYTF. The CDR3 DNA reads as TGTGCCAGCAGTGTCGAGGTTGTATATGGCTACACCTTC.

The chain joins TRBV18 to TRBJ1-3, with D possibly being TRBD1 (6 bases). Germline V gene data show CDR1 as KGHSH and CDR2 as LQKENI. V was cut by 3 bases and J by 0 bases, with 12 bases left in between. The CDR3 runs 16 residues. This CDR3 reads CASSPNRVRSGNTIYF. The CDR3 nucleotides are TGTGCCAGCTCACCTAACAGGGTTCGCTCTGGAAACACCATATATTTT.

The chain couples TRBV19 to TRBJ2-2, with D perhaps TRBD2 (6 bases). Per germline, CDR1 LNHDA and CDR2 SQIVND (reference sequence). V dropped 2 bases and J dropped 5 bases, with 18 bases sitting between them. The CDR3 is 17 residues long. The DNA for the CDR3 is TGTGCCAGTAGTATAATTTTTGGGGGACGGGAGACCGGGGAGCTGTTTTTT. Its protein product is CASSIIFGGRETGELFF.

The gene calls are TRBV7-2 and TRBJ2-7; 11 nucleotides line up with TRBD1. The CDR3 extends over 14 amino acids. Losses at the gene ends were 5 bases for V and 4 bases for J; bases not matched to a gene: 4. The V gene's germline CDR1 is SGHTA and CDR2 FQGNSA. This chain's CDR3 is CASSRTGGAYEQYF. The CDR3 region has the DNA TGTGCCAGCAGCCGGACAGGGGGCGCGTACGAGCAGTACTTC.

The CDR3 reads CAWKGGWHTGELFF. In DNA form, the CDR3 reads TGTGCCTGGAAAGGGGGCTGGCACACCGGGGAGCTGTTTTTT. The chain combines TRBV30 with TRBJ2-2; TRBD1 matches 7 bases. CDR3 length: 14 amino acids. Germline trimming cut 4 bases from V and 3 bases from J; bases unmatched to any gene: 5. The V gene's germline CDR1 is GTSNPN and CDR2 SVGIG (reference sequence). The whole variable domain, remainder taken from reference TRBV30 and TRBJ2-2, is SQTIHQWPATLVQPVGSPLSLECTVEGTSNPNLYWYRQAAGRGLQLLFYSVGIGQISSEVPQNLSASRPQDRQFILSSKKLLLSDSGFYLCAWKGGWHTGELFFGEGSRLTVL.

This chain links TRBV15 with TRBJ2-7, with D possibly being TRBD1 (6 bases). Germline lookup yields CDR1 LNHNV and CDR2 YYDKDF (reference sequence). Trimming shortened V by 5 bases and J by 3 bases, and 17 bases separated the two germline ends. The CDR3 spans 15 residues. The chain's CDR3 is CATSPQTGSDYEQYF. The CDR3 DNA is TGTGCCACCAGCCCACAAACAGGGTCCGACTACGAGCAGTACTTC.

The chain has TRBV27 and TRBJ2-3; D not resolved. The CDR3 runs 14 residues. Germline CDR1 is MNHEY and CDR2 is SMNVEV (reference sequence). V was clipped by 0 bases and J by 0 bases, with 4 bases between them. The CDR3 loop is CASSLSDSTDTQYF. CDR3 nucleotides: TGTGCCAGCAGTTTATCGGACAGCACAGATACGCAGTATTTT.

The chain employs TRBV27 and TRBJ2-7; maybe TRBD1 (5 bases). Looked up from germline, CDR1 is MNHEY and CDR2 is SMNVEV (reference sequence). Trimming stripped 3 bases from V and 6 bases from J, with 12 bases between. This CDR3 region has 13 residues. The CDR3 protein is CASSLGPVGEQYF. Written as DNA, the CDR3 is TGTGCCAGCAGTTTGGGGCCCGTGGGCGAGCAGTACTTC.

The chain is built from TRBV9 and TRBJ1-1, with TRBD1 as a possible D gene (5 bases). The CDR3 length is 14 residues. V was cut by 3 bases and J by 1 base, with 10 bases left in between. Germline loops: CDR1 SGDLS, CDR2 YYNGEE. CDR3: CASSARQRNTEAFF. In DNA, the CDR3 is TGTGCCAGCAGCGCAAGACAGAGGAACACTGAAGCTTTCTTT.

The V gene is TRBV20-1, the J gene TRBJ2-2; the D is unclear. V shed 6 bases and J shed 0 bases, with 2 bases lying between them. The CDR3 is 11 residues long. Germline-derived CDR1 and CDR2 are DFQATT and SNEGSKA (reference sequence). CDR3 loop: CSATNTGELFF. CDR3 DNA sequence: TGCAGTGCGACGAACACCGGGGAGCTGTTTTTT.

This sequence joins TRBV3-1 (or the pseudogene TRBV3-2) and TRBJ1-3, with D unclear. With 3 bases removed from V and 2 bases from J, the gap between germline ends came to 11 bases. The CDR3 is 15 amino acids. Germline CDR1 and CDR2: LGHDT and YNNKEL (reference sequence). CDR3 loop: CASSQVGSAGNTIYF. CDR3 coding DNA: TGTGCCAGCAGCCAGGTGGGGTCTGCTGGAAACACCATATATTTT.

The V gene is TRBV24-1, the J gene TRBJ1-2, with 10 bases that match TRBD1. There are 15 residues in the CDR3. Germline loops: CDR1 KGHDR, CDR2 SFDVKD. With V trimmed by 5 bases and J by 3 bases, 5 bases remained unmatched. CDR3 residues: CATSGGTGDHYGYTF. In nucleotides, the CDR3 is TGTGCCACCAGTGGCGGGACAGGGGATCACTATGGCTACACCTTC.

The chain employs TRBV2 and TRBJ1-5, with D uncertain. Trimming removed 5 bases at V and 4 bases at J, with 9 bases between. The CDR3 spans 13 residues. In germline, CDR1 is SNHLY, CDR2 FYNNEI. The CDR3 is CASSSDLNQPQHF. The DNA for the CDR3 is TGTGCCAGCAGTTCCGACCTAAATCAGCCCCAGCATTTT.

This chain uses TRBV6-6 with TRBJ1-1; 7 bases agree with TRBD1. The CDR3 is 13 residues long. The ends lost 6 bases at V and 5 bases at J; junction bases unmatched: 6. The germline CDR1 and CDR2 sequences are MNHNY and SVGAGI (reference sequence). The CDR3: CASSNRGGTEAFF. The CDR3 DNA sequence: TGTGCCAGCAGCAACAGGGGAGGGACTGAAGCTTTCTTT.

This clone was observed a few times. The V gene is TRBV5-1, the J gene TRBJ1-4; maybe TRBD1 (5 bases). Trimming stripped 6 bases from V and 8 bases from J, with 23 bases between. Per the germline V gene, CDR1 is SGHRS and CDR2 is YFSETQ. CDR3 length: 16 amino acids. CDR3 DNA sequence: TGCGCCAGCACCCCCCATTCCCGGGGGTCTGAAGAAAAACTGTTTTTT. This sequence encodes CASTPHSRGSEEKLFF.

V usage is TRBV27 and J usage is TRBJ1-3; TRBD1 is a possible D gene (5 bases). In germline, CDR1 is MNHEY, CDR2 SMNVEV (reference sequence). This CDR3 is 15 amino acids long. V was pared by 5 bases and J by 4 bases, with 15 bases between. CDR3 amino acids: CASSPRGQGGNTIYF. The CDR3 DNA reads TGTGCCAGCAGTCCCCGGGGCCAGGGAGGAAACACCATATATTTT.

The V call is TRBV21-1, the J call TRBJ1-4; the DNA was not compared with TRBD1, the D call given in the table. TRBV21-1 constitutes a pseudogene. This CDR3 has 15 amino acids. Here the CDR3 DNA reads TGTGCCACCCAACAGGGTACGGGAACTAATGAAAAACTGTTTTTT. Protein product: CATQQGTGTNEKLFF.

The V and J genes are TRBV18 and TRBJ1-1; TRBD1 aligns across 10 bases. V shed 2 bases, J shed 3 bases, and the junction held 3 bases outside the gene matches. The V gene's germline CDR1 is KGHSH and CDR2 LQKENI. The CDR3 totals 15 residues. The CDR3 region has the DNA TGTGCCAGCTCACCAAGACAGGGGGCGGACACTGAAGCTTTCTTT. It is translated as CASSPRQGADTEAFF.

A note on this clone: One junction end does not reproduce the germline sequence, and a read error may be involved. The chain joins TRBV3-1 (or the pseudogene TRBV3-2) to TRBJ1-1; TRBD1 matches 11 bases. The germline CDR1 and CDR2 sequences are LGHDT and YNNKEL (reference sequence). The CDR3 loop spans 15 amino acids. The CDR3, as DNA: TGTGCCAGCAGACAAGGTGGGACAGGGGGTACTGAAGCTTTCTTT. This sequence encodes CASRQGGTGGTEAFF.

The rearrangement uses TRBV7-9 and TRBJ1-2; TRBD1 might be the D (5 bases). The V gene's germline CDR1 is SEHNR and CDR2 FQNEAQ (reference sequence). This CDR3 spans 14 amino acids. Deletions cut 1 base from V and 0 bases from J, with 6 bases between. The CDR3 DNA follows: TGTGCCAGCAGCTTAGGACAGTCTAACTATGGCTACACCTTC. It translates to CASSLGQSNYGYTF.

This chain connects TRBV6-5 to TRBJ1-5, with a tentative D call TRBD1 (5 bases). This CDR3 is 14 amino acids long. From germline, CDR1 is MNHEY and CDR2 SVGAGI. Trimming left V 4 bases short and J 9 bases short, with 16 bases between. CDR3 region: CASSSRQSPRPQHF. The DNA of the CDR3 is TGTGCCAGCAGTTCCAGACAGTCCCCTCGGCCCCAGCATTTT.